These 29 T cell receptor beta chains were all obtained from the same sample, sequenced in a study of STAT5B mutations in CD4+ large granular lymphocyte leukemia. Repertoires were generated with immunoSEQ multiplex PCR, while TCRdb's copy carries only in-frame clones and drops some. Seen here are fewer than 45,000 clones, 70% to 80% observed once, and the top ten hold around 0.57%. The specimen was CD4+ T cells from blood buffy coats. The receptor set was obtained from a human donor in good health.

CDR3 region: CASSLVPSSGGNTGELFF. CDR3 coding DNA: TGCGCCAGCAGCTTGGTACCCAGTAGCGGGGGGAACACCGGGGAGCTGTTTTTT. V and J are TRBV5-1 and TRBJ2-2; 9 bases fit TRBD2. CDR3 size: 18 residues. V was pared by 0 bases and J by 1 base, with 7 bases of the junction left unmatched. CDR1 and CDR2 (germline): SGHRS, YFSETQ.

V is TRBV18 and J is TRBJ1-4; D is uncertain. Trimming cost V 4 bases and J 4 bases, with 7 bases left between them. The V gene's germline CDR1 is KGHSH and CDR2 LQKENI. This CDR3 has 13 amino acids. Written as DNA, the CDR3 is TGTGCCAGCTCACGAGACAATAATGAAAAACTGTTTTTT. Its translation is CASSRDNNEKLFF.

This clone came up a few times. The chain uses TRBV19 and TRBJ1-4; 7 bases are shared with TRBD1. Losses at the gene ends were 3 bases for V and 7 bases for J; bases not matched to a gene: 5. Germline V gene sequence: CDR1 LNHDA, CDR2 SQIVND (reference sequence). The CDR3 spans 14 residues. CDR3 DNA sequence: TGTGCCAGTAGTATGGGGCAGGGGGGTGAAAAACTGTTTTTT. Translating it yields CASSMGQGGEKLFF.

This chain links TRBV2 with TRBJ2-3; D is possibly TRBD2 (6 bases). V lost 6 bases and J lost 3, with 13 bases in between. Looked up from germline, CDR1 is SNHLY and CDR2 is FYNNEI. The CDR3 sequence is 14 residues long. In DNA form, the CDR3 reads TGTGCCAGCAGGAGACTAGTTGGGACAGATACGCAGTATTTT. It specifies CASRRLVGTDTQYF.

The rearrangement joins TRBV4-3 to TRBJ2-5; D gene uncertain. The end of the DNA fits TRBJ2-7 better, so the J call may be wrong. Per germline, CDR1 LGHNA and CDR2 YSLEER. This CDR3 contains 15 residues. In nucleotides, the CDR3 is TGCGCCAGCAGCCTCGAGGCGATGAGCTCCTACGAGCAGTACTTC. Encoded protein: CASSLEAMSSYEQYF.

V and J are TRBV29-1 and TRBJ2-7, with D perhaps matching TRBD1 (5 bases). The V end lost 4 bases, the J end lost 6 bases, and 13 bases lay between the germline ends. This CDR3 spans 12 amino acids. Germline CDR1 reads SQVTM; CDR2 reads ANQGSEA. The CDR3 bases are TGCAGCGTTGTGATCACAGGATCCGAGCAGTACTTC. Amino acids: CSVVITGSEQYF.

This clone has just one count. For the CDR3, the DNA is TGTGCCAGCAGCTTAGGGATGGGGACGTTGGGCGGGGAGCTGTTTTTT. As protein: CASSLGMGTLGGELFF. The chain joins TRBV11-1 to TRBJ2-2; the D gene could be TRBD1 or TRBD2 (5 bases each). CDR1 and CDR2 (germline): SGHAT, FQDESV (reference sequence). V gave up 1 base and J gave up 7 bases, with 16 bases separating them. The CDR3 runs 16 residues.

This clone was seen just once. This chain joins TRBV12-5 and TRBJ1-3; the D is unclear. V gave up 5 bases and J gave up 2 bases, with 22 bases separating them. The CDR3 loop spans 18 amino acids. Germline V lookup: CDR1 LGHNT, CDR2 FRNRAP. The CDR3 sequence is CASGSPGYGTGTGNTIYF. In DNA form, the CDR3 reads TGTGCTAGTGGTAGCCCGGGCTACGGTACGGGGACTGGAAACACCATATATTTT.

CDR3 sequence (DNA): TGCGCCAGCAGCCAAGAGTGGACTATTTCCTACGAGCAGTACTTC. This codes for CASSQEWTISYEQYF. The chain couples TRBV4-3 to TRBJ2-7, with D possibly TRBD2 on 6 matching bases. The CDR3 length is 15 residues. Germline V gene data show CDR1 as LGHNA and CDR2 as YSLEER. Deletions cut 0 bases from V and 1 base from J, with 10 bases between.

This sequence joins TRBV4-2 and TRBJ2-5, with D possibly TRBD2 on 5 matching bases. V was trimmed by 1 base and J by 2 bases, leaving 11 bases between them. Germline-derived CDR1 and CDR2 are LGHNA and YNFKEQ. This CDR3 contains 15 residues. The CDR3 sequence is CASSQGGDYQETQYF. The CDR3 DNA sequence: TGTGCCAGCAGCCAAGGAGGAGACTATCAAGAGACCCAGTACTTC.

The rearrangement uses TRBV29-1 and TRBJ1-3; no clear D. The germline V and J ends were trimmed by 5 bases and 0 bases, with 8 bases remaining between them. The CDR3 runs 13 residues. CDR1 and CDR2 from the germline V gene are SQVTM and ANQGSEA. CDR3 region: CSVSTTSGNTIYF. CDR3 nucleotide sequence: TGCAGCGTTAGTACGACCTCTGGAAACACCATATATTTT.

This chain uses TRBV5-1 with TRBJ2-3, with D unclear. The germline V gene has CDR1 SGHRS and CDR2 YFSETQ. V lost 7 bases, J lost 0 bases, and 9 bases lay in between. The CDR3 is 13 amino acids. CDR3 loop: CASFQDSTDTQYF. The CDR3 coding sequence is TGCGCCAGCTTCCAGGACAGCACAGATACGCAGTATTTT.

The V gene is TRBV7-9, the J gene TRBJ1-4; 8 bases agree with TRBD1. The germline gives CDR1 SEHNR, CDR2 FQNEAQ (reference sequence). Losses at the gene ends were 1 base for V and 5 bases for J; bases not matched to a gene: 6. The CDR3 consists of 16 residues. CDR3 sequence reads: CASSLGWDRKNEKLFF. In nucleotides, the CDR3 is TGTGCCAGCAGCTTAGGGTGGGACAGGAAGAATGAAAAACTGTTTTTT. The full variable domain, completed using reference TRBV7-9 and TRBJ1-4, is DTGVSQNPRHKITKRGQNVTFRCDPISEHNRLYWYRQTLGQGPEFLTYFQNEAQLEKSRLLSDRFSAERPKGSFSTLEIQRTEQGDSAMYLCASSLGWDRKNEKLFFGSGTQLSVL.

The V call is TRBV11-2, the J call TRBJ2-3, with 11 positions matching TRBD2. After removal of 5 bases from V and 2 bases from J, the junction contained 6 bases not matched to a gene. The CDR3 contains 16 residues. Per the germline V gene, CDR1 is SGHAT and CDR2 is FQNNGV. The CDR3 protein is CASSPGTSGLTDTQYF. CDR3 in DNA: TGTGCCAGCAGCCCCGGGACTAGCGGCCTCACAGATACGCAGTATTTT. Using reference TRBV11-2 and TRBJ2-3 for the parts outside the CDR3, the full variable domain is EAGVAQSPRYKIIEKRQSVAFWCNPISGHATLYWYQQILGQGPKLLIQFQNNGVVDDSQLPKDRFSAERLKGVDSTLKIQPAKLEDSAVYLCASSPGTSGLTDTQYFGPGTRLTVL.

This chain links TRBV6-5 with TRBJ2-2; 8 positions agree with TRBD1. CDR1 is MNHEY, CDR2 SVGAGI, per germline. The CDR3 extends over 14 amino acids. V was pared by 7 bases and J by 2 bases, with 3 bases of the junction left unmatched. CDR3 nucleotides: TGTGCCAGCAATGGACAGGGTAACACCGGGGAGCTGTTTTTT. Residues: CASNGQGNTGELFF.

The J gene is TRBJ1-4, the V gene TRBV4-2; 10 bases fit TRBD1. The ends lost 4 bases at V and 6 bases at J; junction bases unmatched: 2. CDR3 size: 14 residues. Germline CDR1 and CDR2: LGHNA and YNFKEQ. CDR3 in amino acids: CASSPGTGDEKLFF. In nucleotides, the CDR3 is TGTGCCAGCAGCCCCGGGACAGGGGATGAAAAACTGTTTTTT.

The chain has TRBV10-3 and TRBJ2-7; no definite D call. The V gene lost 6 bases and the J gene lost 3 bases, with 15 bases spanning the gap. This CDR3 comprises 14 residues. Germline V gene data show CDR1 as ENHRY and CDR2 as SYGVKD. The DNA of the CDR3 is TGTGCCATCAGGCTCGATCAAGGGAACTACGAGCAGTACTTC. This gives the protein CAIRLDQGNYEQYF.

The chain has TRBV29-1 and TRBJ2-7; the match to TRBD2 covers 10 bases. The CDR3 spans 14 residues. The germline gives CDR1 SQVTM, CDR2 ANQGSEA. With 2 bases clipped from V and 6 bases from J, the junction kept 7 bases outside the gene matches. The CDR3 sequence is CSVETLAGVGEQYF. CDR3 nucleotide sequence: TGCAGCGTTGAAACCCTAGCGGGAGTAGGCGAGCAGTACTTC.

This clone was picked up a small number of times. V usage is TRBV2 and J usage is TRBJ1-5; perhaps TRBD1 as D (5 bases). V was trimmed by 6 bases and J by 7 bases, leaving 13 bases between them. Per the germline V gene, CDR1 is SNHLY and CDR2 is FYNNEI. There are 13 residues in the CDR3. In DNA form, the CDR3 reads TGTGCCAGCAGCCCCACCAACAGGCAGCCCCAGCATTTT. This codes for CASSPTNRQPQHF. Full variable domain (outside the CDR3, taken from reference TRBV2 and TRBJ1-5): EPEVTQTPSHQVTQMGQEVILRCVPISNHLYFYWYRQILGQKVEFLVSFYNNEISEKSEIFDDQFSVERPDGSNFTLKIRSTKLEDSAMYFCASSPTNRQPQHFGDGTRLSIL.

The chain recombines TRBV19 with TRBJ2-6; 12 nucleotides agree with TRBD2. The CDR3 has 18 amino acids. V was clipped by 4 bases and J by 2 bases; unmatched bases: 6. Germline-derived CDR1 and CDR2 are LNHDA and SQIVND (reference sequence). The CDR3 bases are TGTGCCAGTAGTAAGGGACTAGCGGGCGCCGCTGGGGCCAACGTCCTGACTTTC. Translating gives CASSKGLAGAAGANVLTF.

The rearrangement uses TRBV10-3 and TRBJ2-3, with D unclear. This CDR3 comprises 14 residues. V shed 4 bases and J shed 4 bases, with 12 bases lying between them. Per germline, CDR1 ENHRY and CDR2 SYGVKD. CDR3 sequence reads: CAISASLLPDTQYF. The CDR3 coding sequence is TGTGCCATCAGTGCTAGTCTACTACCAGATACGCAGTATTTT.

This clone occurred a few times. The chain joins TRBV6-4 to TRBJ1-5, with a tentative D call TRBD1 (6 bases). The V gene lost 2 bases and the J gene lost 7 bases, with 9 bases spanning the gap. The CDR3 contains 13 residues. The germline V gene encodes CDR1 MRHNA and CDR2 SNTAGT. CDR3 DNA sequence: TGTGCCAGCAGTGACAGGGGGGAACAGCCCCAGCATTTT. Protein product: CASSDRGEQPQHF.

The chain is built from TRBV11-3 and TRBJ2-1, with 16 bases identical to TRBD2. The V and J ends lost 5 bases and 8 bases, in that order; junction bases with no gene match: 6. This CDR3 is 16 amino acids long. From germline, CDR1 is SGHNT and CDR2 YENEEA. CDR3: CASSRGTSGGAYEQFF. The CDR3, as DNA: TGTGCCAGCAGCCGTGGGACTAGCGGGGGGGCTTATGAGCAGTTCTTC.

This chain's CDR3 is CASSIEGLAGDTVYEQYF. The CDR3, as DNA: TGTGCCAGTAGTATAGAGGGACTAGCGGGAGATACGGTCTACGAGCAGTACTTC. V gene TRBV19 combines with J gene TRBJ2-7; 14 bases map to TRBD2. V was pared by 0 bases and J by 3 bases, with 7 bases of the junction left unmatched. Germline CDR1 reads LNHDA; CDR2 reads SQIVND (reference sequence). The CDR3 runs 18 residues. Full variable domain (remainder filled in from reference TRBV19 and TRBJ2-7): DGGITQSPKYLFRKEGQNVTLSCEQNLNHDAMYWYRQDPGQGLRLIYYSQIVNDFQKGDIAEGYSVSREKKESFPLTVTSAQKNPTAFYLCASSIEGLAGDTVYEQYFGPGTRLTVT.

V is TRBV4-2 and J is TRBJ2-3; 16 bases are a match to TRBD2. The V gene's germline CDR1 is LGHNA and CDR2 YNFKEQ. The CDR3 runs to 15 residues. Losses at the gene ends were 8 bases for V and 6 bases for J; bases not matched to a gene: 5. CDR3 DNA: TGTGCCAGCGGGACTAGCGGGGGGGCAGGGGATACGCAGTATTTT. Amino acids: CASGTSGGAGDTQYF.

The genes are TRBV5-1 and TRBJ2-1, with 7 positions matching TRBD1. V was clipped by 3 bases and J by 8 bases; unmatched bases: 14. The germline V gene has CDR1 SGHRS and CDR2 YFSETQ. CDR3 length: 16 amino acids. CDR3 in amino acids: CASSYDGTESSDEQFF. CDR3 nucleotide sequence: TGCGCCAGCAGCTACGACGGGACAGAGAGTAGCGATGAGCAGTTCTTC.

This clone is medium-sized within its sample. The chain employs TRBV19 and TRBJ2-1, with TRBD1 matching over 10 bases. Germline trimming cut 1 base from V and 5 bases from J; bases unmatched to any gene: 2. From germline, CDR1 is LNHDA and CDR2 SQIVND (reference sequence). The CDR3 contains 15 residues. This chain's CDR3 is CASSIGTGGHNEQFF. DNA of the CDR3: TGTGCCAGTAGTATAGGGACAGGGGGACACAATGAGCAGTTCTTC.

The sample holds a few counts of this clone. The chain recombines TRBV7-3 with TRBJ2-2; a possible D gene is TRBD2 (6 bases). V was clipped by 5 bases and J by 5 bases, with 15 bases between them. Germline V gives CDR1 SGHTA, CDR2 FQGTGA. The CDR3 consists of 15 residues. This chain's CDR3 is CASSGLAMGTGELFF. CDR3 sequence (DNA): TGTGCCAGCAGCGGGCTAGCGATGGGAACCGGGGAGCTGTTTTTT.

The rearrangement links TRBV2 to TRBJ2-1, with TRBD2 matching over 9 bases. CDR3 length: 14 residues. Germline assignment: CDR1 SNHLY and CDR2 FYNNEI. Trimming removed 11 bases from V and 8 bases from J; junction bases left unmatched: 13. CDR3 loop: CACIAGVQLDEQFF. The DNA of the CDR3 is TGTGCCTGTATAGCGGGAGTTCAATTGGATGAGCAGTTCTTC. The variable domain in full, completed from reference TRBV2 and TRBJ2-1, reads EPEVTQTPSHQVTQMGQEVILRCVPISNHLYFYWYRQILGQKVEFLVSFYNNEISEKSEIFDDQFSVERPDGSNFTLKIRSTKLEDSAMYFCACIAGVQLDEQFFGPGTRLTVL.